These 25 T cell receptor beta chains came from one sample sequenced in a study of early T cells in non-severe SARS-CoV-2 infection. TCRdb re-analysed the 5' RACE reads in MiXCR, keeping a single row per CDR3 protein. Of 71,000 or so distinct CDR3 sequences in the sample, about an eighth were seen once. The source material was whole blood. All receptors come from an adult who was a healthcare worker with PCR-confirmed SARS-CoV-2 infection or an uninfected control (not recorded which).

The J gene is TRBJ1-1, the V gene TRBV28; 8 bases align to TRBD1. The CDR3 loop spans 15 amino acids. The trim removed 5 bases at V and 4 bases at J, leaving 9 bases unmatched. CDR1 MDHEN and CDR2 SYDVKM come from the germline V gene. DNA for the CDR3: TGTGCCAGCAGTCCGCGCGGACAGGGAGTCACTGAAGCTTTCTTT. It encodes CASSPRGQGVTEAFF.

This clonotype was seen only a few times. This chain joins TRBV19 and TRBJ1-5; D remains ambiguous. The CDR3 totals 16 residues. The germline V and J ends were trimmed by 2 bases and 6 bases, with 17 bases remaining between them. Germline values: CDR1 LNHDA, CDR2 SQIVND (reference sequence). The CDR3 nucleotides are TGTGCCAGTAGTATAAAACGGCAGACCTATCCTCAGCCCCAGCATTTT. It specifies CASSIKRQTYPQPQHF.

The sample holds a few counts of this clonotype. The chain combines TRBV27 with TRBJ1-6, with 7 bases fitting TRBD1. Trimming removed 7 bases from V and 6 bases from J; junction bases left unmatched: 9. Germline assignment: CDR1 MNHEY and CDR2 SMNVEV (reference sequence). This CDR3 is 15 amino acids long. The chain's CDR3 is CASKPTGVRNSPLHF. In nucleotides, the CDR3 is TGTGCCAGCAAGCCTACAGGGGTTCGTAATTCACCCCTCCACTTT.

The chain links TRBV2 to TRBJ2-3; D remains unclear. CDR1 is SNHLY and CDR2 is FYNNEI in the germline V gene. The V gene lost 9 bases and the J gene lost 6 bases, with 10 bases spanning the gap. The CDR3 contains 11 residues. The DNA of the CDR3 is TGTGCCAGAGCCCCCCGGGATACGCAGTATTTT. It translates to CARAPRDTQYF.

This clonotype was seen only a few times. The chain links TRBV29-1 to TRBJ2-7; D remains unclear. The germline gives CDR1 SQVTM, CDR2 ANQGSEA. V was cut by 3 bases and J by 1 base, with 10 bases left in between. CDR3 length: 13 residues. CDR3 nucleotide sequence: TGCAGCGTTGAGAGCGCTGCTTCCTACGAGCAGTACTTC. This translates into CSVESAASYEQYF.

This rearrangement joins TRBV6-5 to TRBJ2-5; D is unclear. V was shortened by 4 bases and J by 3 bases, with 18 bases between the two germline ends. The CDR3 sequence is 16 residues long. Germline V gene data show CDR1 as MNHEY and CDR2 as SVGAGI. CDR3: CASSSPKGANEETQYF. In DNA, the CDR3 is TGTGCCAGCAGTTCGCCTAAGGGTGCAAATGAAGAGACCCAGTACTTC.

The J gene is TRBJ1-6, the V gene TRBV12-3 or TRBV12-4; 8 nucleotides align to TRBD1. The CDR3 runs to 14 residues. Germline trimming cut 5 bases from V and 7 bases from J; bases unmatched to any gene: 4. CDR3 sequence reads: CASSPTGANSPLHF. Here the CDR3 DNA reads TGTGCCAGCAGTCCGACAGGGGCAAATTCACCCCTCCACTTT.

This clonotype was counted a few times. This CDR3 is CSVGAENTEAFF. CDR3 coding DNA: TGCAGCGTTGGGGCAGAGAACACTGAAGCTTTCTTT. The V call is TRBV29-1, the J call TRBJ1-1; D is undetermined. CDR3 length: 12 residues. Trimming took 4 bases from V and 1 from J, leaving 7 bases between them. CDR1 and CDR2 (germline): SQVTM, ANQGSEA. Full variable domain (missing parts from reference TRBV29-1 and TRBJ1-1): SAVISQKPSRDICQRGTSLTIQCQVDSQVTMMFWYRQQPGQSLTLIATANQGSEATYESGFVIDKFPISRPNLTFSTLTVSNMSPEDSSIYLCSVGAENTEAFFGQGTRLTVV.

This clonotype was recorded many times. The chain carries TRBV21-1 and TRBJ1-2; the table's D call, TRBD1, has no DNA check behind it. TRBV21-1 is shown as a pseudogene. The CDR3 loop spans 15 amino acids. For the CDR3, the DNA is TGTGCCAGCAGCAAAGCAGGGCGAACCCCATATGGCTACACCTTC. Amino acids: CASSKAGRTPYGYTF.

The chain links TRBV28 to TRBJ2-7; D perhaps matches TRBD1 (6 bases). Germline CDR1 MDHEN, CDR2 SYDVKM. The CDR3 extends over 12 amino acids. V was pared by 5 bases and J by 13 bases, with 18 bases between. The CDR3 coding sequence is TGTGCCAGCAGTCAGGGGCCACCGTTACAATACTTC. Translation gives CASSQGPPLQYF.

This clonotype was counted only a few times. The chain couples TRBV29-1 to TRBJ2-3, with D unresolved. V was trimmed by 5 bases and J by 2 bases, leaving 11 bases between them. Germline CDR1 is SQVTM and CDR2 is ANQGSEA. This CDR3 is built from 13 residues. For the CDR3, the DNA is TGCAGCGTTCGAGGACGGATCACAGATACGCAGTATTTT. It codes for CSVRGRITDTQYF.

CDR3 sequence reads: CAIGESVSEAFF. The CDR3 DNA reads as TGTGCCATCGGTGAGAGTGTCTCTGAAGCTTTCTTT. The V and J genes are TRBV28 and TRBJ1-1, with D uncertain. Trimming took off 10 bases at V and 6 bases at J, with 15 bases between the two ends. Germline-derived CDR1 and CDR2 are MDHEN and SYDVKM. This CDR3 spans 12 amino acids.

Only a few counts were recorded for this clonotype. The chain recombines TRBV30 with TRBJ1-1; 7 bases map to TRBD1. The CDR3 is 15 residues long. CDR1 GTSNPN and CDR2 SVGIG come from the germline V gene (reference sequence). Trimming removed 5 bases from V and 0 bases from J; junction bases left unmatched: 9. CDR3 in DNA: TGTGCCTGGCGCCGGACAGGCCACATGAACACTGAAGCTTTCTTT. Translation gives CAWRRTGHMNTEAFF.

Only a few counts were recorded for this clonotype. The chain couples TRBV20-1 to TRBJ1-4; D is unresolved. V gave up 0 bases and J gave up 0 bases, with 8 bases separating them. CDR3 length equals 15 residues. Per germline, CDR1 DFQATT and CDR2 SNEGSKA (reference sequence). The CDR3 is CSARDSGATNEKLFF. The CDR3 bases are TGCAGTGCTAGAGATTCGGGAGCAACTAATGAAAAACTGTTTTTT.

At least ten counts were recorded for this clonotype. This chain uses TRBV12-3 or TRBV12-4 with TRBJ2-2; maybe TRBD1 (6 bases). The V and J ends lost 5 bases and 7 bases respectively, with 20 bases between them. This CDR3 region has 16 residues. CDR3 region: CASSLLTGPLNGELFF. The CDR3 nucleotides read TGTGCCAGCAGTCTCCTGACAGGCCCTCTTAACGGGGAGCTGTTTTTT.

The chain couples TRBV28 to TRBJ2-3; TRBD2 matches at 9 bases. V lost 7 bases, J lost 2 bases, and 7 bases stayed unmatched. CDR1 is MDHEN, CDR2 SYDVKM, per germline. The CDR3 is 15 amino acids. CDR3 nucleotide sequence: TGTGCCAGCAACCCTAGCGGGGCCCCCACAGATACGCAGTATTTT. This encodes CASNPSGAPTDTQYF.

This clonotype appeared a few times. This chain links TRBV27 with TRBJ2-5; 8 nucleotides line up with TRBD1. Losses at the gene ends were 4 bases for V and 2 bases for J; bases not matched to a gene: 3. Germline V gene lookup returns CDR1 MNHEY and CDR2 SMNVEV (reference sequence). This CDR3 spans 14 amino acids. As DNA, the CDR3 is TGTGCCAGCAGTTACAGGGGGGCGCAAGAGACCCAGTACTTC. This sequence encodes CASSYRGAQETQYF.

J is TRBJ2-5 and V is TRBV2, with D possibly matching TRBD1 (6 bases). Trimming took off 10 bases at V and 2 bases at J, with 17 bases between the two ends. This CDR3 has 14 amino acids. Germline V gene lookup returns CDR1 SNHLY and CDR2 FYNNEI. The CDR3 protein is CATKWGRGQETQYF. As DNA, the CDR3 is TGTGCCACCAAGTGGGGGCGTGGGCAAGAGACCCAGTACTTC.

This clonotype was detected only a few times. The DNA for the CDR3 is TGTGCCAGCAGTCTGGGACAAAACAATCAGCCCCAGCATTTT. Translated: CASSLGQNNQPQHF. This chain uses TRBV28 with TRBJ1-5; tentative D call: TRBD1 (6 bases). Germline lookup yields CDR1 MDHEN and CDR2 SYDVKM. Trimming stripped 5 bases from V and 3 bases from J, with 11 bases between. The CDR3 extends over 14 amino acids. Variable domain in full (rest from reference TRBV28 and TRBJ1-5): DVKVTQSSRYLVKRTGEKVFLECVQDMDHENMFWYRQDPGLGLRLIYFSYDVKMKEKGDIPEGYSVSREKKERFSLILESASTNQTSMYLCASSLGQNNQPQHFGDGTRLSIL.

This clonotype was counted only a few times. The genes are TRBV29-1 and TRBJ2-7; D unresolved. Trimming took 1 base from V and 2 from J, leaving 12 bases between them. The CDR3 consists of 14 residues. CDR1 is SQVTM and CDR2 is ANQGSEA in the germline V gene. The DNA for the CDR3 is TGCAGCGTTGAAGTTAGCCAGACCCCCTACGAGCAGTACTTC. The encoded protein is CSVEVSQTPYEQYF.

There are many counts of this clonotype. This sequence joins TRBV7-9 and TRBJ2-3; 7 bases are a match to TRBD2. The J segment lost 2 bases and the V segment lost 4 bases, leaving 9 bases of the junction unmatched. This CDR3 is built from 16 residues. From germline, CDR1 is SEHNR and CDR2 FQNEAQ (reference sequence). The CDR3 coding sequence is TGTGCCAGCAGCTCAACCCCCGCGGGGGTCACAGATACGCAGTATTTT. It specifies CASSSTPAGVTDTQYF.

This clonotype showed up many times. The chain joins TRBV12-3 or TRBV12-4 to TRBJ2-3; TRBD2 is a possible D gene (5 bases). The CDR3 length is 17 residues. V shed 7 bases and J shed 1 base, with 21 bases lying between them. Here the CDR3 reads CASISLGGGPRTDTQYF. CDR3 coding DNA: TGTGCCAGCATCTCTCTCGGAGGCGGGCCTCGCACAGATACGCAGTATTTT.

V usage is TRBV10-3 and J usage is TRBJ1-4; tentatively, D is TRBD1 (5 bases). Germline V gene sequence: CDR1 ENHRY, CDR2 SYGVKD. The V end lost 10 bases, the J end lost 8 bases, and 14 bases lay between the germline ends. CDR3 length equals 12 residues. As DNA, the CDR3 is TGTGCCACACAGGAGGAGAGGGAAAAACTGTTTTTT. This codes for CATQEEREKLFF.

The V and J genes are TRBV7-8 and TRBJ2-3; 16 nucleotides match TRBD2. The CDR3 is made up of 18 amino acids. The V gene end was trimmed by 5 bases and the J gene end by 4 bases; junction bases not matched to a gene: 9. CDR1 is SGHVS and CDR2 is FQNEAQ in the germline V gene. The CDR3 DNA is TGTGCCAGCAGCAAGGGGACTAGCGGGGGGGCCAACGCAGATACGCAGTATTTT. Its translation: CASSKGTSGGANADTQYF.

This clonotype was observed a few times. The chain links TRBV4-3 to TRBJ2-7; no definite D call. The CDR3 contains 14 residues. The V end lost 0 bases, the J end lost 0 bases, and 6 bases lay between the germline ends. Germline CDR1 is LGHNA and CDR2 is YSLEER. The CDR3 DNA follows: TGCGCCAGCAGCCAAGACGTCTCCTCCTACGAGCAGTACTTC. This sequence encodes CASSQDVSSYEQYF.